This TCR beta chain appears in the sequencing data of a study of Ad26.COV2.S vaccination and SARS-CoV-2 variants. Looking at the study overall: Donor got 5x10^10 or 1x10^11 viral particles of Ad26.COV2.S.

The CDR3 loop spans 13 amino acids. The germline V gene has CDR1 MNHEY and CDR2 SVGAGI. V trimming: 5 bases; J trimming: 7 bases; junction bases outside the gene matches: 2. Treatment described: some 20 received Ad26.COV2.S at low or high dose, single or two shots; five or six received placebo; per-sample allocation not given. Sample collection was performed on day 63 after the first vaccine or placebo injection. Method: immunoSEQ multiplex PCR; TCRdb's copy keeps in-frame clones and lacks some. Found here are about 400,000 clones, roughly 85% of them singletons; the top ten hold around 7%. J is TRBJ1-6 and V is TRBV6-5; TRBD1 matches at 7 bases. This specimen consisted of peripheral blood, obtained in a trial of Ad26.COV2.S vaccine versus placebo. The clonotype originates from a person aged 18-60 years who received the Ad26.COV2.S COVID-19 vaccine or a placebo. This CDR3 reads CASSNRGNSPLHF. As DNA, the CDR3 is TGTGCCAGCAGTAACAGGGGAAATTCACCCCTCCACTTT.